This T cell receptor (beta chain) originates from a study of PD-L1 blockade in urothelial cancer. In the study overall: In terms of prior chemotherapy, patients had received 0 to 3 regimens. Median T cell yield per blood sample was 110,000 to 150,000 cells. Overall study results and limits: Lower pretreatment blood TCR clonality, under the median, predicted better survival, researchers reported.

A remark on this clone: What it recognizes is unknown.

Time point of the sample: peripheral blood 6 weeks after treatment start. CDR1 is MRHNA, CDR2 SNTAGT, per germline. Germline trimming cut 6 bases from V and 0 bases from J; bases unmatched to any gene: 6. CDR3 length equals 15 residues. Sequencing used immunoSEQ multiplex PCR; TCRdb keeps in-frame clones, though not all of them. This table has 83,000 or so clones, less than 90% appearing once. The chain uses TRBV6-4 and TRBJ2-3, with TRBD1 matching over 7 bases. Here the sequenced sample was PBMCs, taken around atezolizumab (anti-PD-L1) treatment. The clonotype originates from a man aged 65 to 79 with urothelial cancer. The CDR3 DNA reads as TGTGCCAGCAGGAATACAGGGGCGAGCACAGATACGCAGTATTTT. It is translated as CASRNTGASTDTQYF.